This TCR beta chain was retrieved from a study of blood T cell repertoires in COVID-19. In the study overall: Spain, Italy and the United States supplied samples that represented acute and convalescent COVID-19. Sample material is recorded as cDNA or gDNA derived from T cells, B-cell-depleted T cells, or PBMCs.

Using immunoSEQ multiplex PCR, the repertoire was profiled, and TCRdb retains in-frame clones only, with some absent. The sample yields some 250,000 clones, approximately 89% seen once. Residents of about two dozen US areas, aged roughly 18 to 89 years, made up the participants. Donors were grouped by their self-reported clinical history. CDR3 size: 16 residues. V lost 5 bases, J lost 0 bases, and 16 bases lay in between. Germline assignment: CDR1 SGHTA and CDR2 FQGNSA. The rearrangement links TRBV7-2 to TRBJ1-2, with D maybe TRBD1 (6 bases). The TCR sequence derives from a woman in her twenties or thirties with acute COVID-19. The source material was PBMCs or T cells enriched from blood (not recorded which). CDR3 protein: CASSPYWTASNYGYTF. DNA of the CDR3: TGTGCCAGCAGCCCTTATTGGACAGCCTCTAACTATGGCTACACCTTC.